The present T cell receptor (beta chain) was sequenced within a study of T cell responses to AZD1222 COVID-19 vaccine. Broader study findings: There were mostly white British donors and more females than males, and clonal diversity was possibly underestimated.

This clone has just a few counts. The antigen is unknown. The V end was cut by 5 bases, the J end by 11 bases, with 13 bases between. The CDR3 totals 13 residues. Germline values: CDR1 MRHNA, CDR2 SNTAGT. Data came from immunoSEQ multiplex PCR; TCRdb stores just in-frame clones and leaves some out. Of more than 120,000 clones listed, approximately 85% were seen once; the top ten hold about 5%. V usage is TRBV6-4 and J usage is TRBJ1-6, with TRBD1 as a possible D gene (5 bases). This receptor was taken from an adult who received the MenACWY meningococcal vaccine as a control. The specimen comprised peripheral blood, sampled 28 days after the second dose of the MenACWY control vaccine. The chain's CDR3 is CASSPGPRTPLHF. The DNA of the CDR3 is TGTGCCAGCAGTCCGGGACCGAGGACACCCCTCCACTTT.